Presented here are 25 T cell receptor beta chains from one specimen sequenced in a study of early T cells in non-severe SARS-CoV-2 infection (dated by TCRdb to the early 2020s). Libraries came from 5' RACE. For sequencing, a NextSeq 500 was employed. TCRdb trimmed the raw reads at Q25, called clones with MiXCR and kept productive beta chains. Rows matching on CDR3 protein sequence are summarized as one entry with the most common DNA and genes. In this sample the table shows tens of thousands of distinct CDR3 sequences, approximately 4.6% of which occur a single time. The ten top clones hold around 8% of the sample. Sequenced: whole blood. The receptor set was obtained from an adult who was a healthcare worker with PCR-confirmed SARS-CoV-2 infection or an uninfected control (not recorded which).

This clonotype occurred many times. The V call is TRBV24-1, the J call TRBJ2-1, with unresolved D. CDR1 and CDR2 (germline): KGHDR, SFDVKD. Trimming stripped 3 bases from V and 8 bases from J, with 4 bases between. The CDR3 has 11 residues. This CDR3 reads CATSDIDEQFF. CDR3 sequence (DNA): TGTGCCACCAGTGATATCGATGAGCAGTTCTTC.

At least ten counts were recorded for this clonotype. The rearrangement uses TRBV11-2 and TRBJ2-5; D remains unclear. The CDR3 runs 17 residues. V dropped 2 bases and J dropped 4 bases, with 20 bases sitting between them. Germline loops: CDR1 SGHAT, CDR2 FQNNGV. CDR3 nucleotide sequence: TGTGCCAGCAGCTTATCACCACGCTACATTGGAATAGAGACCCAGTACTTC. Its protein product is CASSLSPRYIGIETQYF.

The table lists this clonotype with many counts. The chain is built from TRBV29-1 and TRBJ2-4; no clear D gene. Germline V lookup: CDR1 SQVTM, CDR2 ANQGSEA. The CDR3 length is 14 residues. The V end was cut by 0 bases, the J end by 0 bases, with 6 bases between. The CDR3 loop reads CSVEDWGAKNIQYF. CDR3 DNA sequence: TGCAGCGTTGAAGACTGGGGAGCCAAAAACATTCAGTACTTC. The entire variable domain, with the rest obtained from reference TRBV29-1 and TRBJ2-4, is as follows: SAVISQKPSRDICQRGTSLTIQCQVDSQVTMMFWYRQQPGQSLTLIATANQGSEATYESGFVIDKFPISRPNLTFSTLTVSNMSPEDSSIYLCSVEDWGAKNIQYFGAGTRLSVL.

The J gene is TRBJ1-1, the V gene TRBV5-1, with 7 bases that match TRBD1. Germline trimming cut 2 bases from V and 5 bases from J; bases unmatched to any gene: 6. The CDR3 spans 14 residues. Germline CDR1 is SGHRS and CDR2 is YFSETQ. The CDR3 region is CASSFQGGRTEAFF. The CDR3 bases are TGCGCCAGCAGCTTTCAGGGGGGAAGAACTGAAGCTTTCTTT.

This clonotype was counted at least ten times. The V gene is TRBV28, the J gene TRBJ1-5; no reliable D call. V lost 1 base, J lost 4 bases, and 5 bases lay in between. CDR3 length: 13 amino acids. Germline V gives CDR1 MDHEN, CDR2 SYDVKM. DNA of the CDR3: TGTGCCAGCAGTTTATCGGGGAATCAGCCCCAGCATTTT. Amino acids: CASSLSGNQPQHF.

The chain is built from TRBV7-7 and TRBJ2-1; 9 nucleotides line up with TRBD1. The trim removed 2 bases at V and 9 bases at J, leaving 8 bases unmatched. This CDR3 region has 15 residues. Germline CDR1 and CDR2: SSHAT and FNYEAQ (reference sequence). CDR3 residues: CASSLTRTGAGEQFF. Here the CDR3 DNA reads TGTGCCAGCAGCTTAACGAGGACAGGGGCTGGTGAGCAGTTCTTC.

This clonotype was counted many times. CDR3 residues: CASSPRAEGVTDTQYF. CDR3 DNA sequence: TGTGCCAGCAGCCCACGCGCGGAGGGGGTAACAGATACGCAGTATTTT. The gene calls are TRBV7-9 and TRBJ2-3; D assignment may be TRBD1 or TRBD2 (6 bases each). Germline-derived CDR1 and CDR2 are SEHNR and FQNEAQ (reference sequence). The V end lost 5 bases, the J end lost 3 bases, and 18 bases lay between the germline ends. The CDR3 consists of 16 residues.

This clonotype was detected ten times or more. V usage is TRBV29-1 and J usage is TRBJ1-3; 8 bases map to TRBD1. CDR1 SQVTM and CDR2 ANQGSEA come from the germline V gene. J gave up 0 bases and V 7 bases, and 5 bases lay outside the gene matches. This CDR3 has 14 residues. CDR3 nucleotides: TGCAGCGCTTCCGACAGGGGCTCTGGAAACACCATATATTTT. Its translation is CSASDRGSGNTIYF.

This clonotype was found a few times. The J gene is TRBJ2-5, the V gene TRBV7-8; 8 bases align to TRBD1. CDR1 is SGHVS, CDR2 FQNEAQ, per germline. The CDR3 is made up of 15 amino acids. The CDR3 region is CSSSSWQGAGETQYF. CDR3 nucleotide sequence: TGTAGCAGCAGCTCCTGGCAGGGGGCAGGCGAGACCCAGTACTTC.

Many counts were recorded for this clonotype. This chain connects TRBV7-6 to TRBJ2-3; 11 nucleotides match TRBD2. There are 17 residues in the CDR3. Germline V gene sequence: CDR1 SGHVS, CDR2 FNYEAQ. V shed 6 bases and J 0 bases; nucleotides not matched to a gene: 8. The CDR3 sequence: CASRRLAGTSSTDTQYF. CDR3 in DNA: TGTGCCAGCAGGAGACTAGCGGGGACCTCTAGCACAGATACGCAGTATTTT.

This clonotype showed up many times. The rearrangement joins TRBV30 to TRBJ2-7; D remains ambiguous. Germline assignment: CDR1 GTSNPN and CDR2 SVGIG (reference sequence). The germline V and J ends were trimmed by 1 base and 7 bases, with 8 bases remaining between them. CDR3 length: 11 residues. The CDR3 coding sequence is TGTGCCTGGAGTGCGAGTGTTGAGCAGTACTTC. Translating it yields CAWSASVEQYF.

For the CDR3, the DNA is TGTGCCAGCAGTGGGCAGGGACAGGGGCCCTACGAGCAGTACTTC. It encodes CASSGQGQGPYEQYF. The chain employs TRBV11-2 and TRBJ2-7; 10 bases agree with TRBD1. CDR3 length: 15 residues. V was clipped by 6 bases and J by 2 bases; unmatched bases: 7. Germline V gives CDR1 SGHAT, CDR2 FQNNGV.

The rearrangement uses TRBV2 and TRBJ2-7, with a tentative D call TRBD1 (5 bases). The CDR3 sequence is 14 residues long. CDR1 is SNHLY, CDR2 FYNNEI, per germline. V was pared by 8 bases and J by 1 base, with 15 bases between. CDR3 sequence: CASLPRVKSYEQYF. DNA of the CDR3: TGTGCCAGCCTCCCCAGGGTAAAATCCTACGAGCAGTACTTC.

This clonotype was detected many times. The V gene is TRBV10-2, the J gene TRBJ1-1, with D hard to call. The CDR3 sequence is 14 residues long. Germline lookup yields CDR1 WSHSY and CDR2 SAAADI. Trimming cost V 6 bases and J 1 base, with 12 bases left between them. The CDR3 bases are TGCGCCAGCAGAGAAAAAAACAGGAACACTGAAGCTTTCTTT. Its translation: CASREKNRNTEAFF.

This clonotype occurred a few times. In DNA form, the CDR3 reads TGTGCCAGCAGCGTCACAGGGCGAGAGACCCAGTACTTC. Translated: CASSVTGRETQYF. The gene calls are TRBV9 and TRBJ2-5, with D possibly matching TRBD1 (6 bases). Germline CDR1 reads SGDLS; CDR2 reads YYNGEE. Trimming took 2 bases from V and 4 from J, leaving 9 bases between them. The CDR3 loop spans 13 amino acids.

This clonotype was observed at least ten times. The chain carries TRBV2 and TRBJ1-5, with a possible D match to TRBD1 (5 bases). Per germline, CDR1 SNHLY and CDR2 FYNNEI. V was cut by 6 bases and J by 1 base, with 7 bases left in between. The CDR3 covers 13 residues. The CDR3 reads CASRGDSNQPQHF. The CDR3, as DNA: TGTGCCAGCAGGGGGGACAGCAATCAGCCCCAGCATTTT.

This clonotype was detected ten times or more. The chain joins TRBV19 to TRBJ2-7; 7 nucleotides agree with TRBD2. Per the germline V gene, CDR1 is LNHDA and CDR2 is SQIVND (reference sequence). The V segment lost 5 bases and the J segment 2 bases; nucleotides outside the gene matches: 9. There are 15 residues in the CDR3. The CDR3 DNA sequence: TGTGCCAGTAGTCCGTCGGAGGGAGGGCCCTACGAGCAGTACTTC. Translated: CASSPSEGGPYEQYF.

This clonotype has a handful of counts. The CDR3 sequence is CATSDLRVGGSEQFF. The CDR3, as DNA: TGTGCCACCAGTGATTTGCGGGTGGGGGGCAGTGAGCAGTTCTTC. The gene calls are TRBV24-1 and TRBJ2-1, with D possibly called TRBD1 or TRBD2 (6 bases each). Germline V CDR1 and CDR2: KGHDR, SFDVKD. V lost 0 bases and J lost 9, with 14 bases in between. This CDR3 is 15 amino acids long.

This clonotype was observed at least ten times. This CDR3 reads CASRTYWVGKTEAFF. In DNA, the CDR3 is TGTGCCAGTAGGACTTATTGGGTAGGAAAAACTGAAGCTTTCTTT. The V call is TRBV19, the J call TRBJ1-1; D ambiguous. The germline V and J ends were trimmed by 6 bases and 5 bases, with 19 bases remaining between them. The length of the CDR3 is 15 residues. The germline V gene encodes CDR1 LNHDA and CDR2 SQIVND (reference sequence).

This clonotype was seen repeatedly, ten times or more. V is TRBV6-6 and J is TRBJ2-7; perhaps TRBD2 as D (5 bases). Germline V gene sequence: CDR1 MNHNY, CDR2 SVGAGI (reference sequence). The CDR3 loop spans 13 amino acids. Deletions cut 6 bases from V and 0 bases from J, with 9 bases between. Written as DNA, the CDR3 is TGTGCCAGCAGCCGAGGGAGCTCCTACGAGCAGTACTTC. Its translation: CASSRGSSYEQYF.

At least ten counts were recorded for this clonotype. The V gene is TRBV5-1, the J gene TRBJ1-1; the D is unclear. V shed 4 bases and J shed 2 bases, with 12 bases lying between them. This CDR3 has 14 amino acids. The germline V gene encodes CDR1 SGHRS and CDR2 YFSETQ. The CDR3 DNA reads TGCGCCAGCAGCCATGGACGCGTAAACACTGAAGCTTTCTTT. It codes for CASSHGRVNTEAFF.

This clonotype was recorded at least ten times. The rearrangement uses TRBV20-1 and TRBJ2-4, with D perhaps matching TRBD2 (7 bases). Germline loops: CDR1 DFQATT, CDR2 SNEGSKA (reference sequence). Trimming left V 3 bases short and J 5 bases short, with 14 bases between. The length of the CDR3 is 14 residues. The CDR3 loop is CSASGREGENIQYF. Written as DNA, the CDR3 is TGCAGTGCTAGTGGCAGGGAGGGGGAAAACATTCAGTACTTC.

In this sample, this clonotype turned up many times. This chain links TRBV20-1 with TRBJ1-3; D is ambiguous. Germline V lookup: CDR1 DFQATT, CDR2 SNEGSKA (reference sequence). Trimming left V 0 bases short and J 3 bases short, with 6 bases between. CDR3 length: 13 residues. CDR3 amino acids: CSARENLGNTIYF. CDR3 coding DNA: TGCAGTGCTAGAGAGAATCTTGGAAACACCATATATTTT.

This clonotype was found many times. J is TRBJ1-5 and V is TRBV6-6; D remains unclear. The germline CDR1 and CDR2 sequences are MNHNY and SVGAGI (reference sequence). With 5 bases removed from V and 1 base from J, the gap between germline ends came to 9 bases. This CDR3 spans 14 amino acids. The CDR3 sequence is CASSLPASNQPQHF. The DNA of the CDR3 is TGTGCCAGCAGTCTCCCAGCGAGCAATCAGCCCCAGCATTTT.

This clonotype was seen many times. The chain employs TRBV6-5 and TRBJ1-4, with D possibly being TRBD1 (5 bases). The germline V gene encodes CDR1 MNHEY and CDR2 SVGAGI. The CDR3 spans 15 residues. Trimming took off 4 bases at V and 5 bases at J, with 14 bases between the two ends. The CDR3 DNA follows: TGTGCCAGCAGTTCACTTGGGGCAGGGAATGAAAAACTGTTTTTT. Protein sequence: CASSSLGAGNEKLFF.